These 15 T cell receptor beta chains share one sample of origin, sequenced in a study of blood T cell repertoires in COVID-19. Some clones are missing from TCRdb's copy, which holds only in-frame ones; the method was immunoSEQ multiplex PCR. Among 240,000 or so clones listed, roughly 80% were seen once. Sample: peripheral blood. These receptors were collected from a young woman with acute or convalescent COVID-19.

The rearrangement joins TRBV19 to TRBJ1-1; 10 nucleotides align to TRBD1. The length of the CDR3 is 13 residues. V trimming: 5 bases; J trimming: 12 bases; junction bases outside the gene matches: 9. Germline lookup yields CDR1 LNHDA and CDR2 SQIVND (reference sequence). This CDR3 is CASSSGTGEFSFF. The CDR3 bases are TGTGCCAGTAGTTCCGGGACAGGGGAGTTTTCTTTCTTT.

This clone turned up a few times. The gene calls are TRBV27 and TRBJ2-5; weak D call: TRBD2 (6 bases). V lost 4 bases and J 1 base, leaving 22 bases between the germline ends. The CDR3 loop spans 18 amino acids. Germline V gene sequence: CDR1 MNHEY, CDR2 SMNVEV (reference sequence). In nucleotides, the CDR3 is TGTGCCAGCAGTTCCCCCCGTTCTCCGGCGGGATCCCAAGAGACCCAGTACTTC. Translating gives CASSSPRSPAGSQETQYF.

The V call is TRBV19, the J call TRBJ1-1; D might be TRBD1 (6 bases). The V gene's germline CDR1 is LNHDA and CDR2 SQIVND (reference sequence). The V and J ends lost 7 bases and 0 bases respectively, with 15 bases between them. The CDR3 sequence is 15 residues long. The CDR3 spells CASTPGVQLNTEAFF. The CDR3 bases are TGTGCCAGTACCCCAGGGGTACAGTTGAACACTGAAGCTTTCTTT.

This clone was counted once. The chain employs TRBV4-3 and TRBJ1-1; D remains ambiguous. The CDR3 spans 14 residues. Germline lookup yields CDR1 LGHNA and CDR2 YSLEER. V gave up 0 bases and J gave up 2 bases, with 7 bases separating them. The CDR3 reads CASSQERTNTEAFF. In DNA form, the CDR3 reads TGCGCCAGCAGCCAAGAGCGCACTAACACTGAAGCTTTCTTT.

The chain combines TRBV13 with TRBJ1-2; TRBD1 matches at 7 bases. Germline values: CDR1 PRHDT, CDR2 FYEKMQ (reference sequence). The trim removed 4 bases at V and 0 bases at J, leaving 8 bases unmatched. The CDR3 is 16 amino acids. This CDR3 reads CASSSSGQDPNYGYTF. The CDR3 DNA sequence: TGTGCCAGCAGCTCCAGCGGACAGGATCCTAACTATGGCTACACCTTC.

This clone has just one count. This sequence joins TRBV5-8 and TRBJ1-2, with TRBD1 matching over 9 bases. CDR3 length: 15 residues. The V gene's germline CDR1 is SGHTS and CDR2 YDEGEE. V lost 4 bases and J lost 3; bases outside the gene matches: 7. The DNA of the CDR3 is TGTGCCAGCAGCCGAAAACAGGGGGCTGACTATGGCTACACCTTC. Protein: CASSRKQGADYGYTF.

The CDR3 DNA follows: TGTGCCTGGAGTCCAGTAAGGGGGTCCGGAAACACCATATATTTT. Protein: CAWSPVRGSGNTIYF. This chain connects TRBV30 to TRBJ1-3; D may be TRBD1 (6 bases). V lost 2 bases and J 4 bases, leaving 15 bases between the germline ends. The germline V gene has CDR1 GTSNPN and CDR2 SVGIG (reference sequence). The CDR3 totals 15 residues.

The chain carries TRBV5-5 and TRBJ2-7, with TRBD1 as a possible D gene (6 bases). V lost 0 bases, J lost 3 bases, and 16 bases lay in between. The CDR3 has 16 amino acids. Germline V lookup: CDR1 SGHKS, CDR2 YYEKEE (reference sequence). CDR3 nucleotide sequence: TGTGCCAGCAGCTTGGCCGACGGGGTCAGGGGCTACGAGCAGTACTTC. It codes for CASSLADGVRGYEQYF.

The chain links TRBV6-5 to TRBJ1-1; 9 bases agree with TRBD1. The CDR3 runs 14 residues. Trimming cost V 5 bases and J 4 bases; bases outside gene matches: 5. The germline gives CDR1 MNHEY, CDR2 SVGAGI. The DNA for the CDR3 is TGTGCCAGCAGTCGCGAACAGGGGGCCACTGAAGCTTTCTTT. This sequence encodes CASSREQGATEAFF.

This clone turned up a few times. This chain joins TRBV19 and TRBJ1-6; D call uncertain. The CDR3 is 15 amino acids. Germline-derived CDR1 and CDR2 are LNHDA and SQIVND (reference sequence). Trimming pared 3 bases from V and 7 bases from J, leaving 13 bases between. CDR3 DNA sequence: TGTGCCAGTAGTATTATTCCGGCAGGCAATTCACCCCTCCACTTT. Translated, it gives CASSIIPAGNSPLHF. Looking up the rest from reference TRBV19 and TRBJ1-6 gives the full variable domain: DGGITQSPKYLFRKEGQNVTLSCEQNLNHDAMYWYRQDPGQGLRLIYYSQIVNDFQKGDIAEGYSVSREKKESFPLTVTSAQKNPTAFYLCASSIIPAGNSPLHFGNGTRLTVT.

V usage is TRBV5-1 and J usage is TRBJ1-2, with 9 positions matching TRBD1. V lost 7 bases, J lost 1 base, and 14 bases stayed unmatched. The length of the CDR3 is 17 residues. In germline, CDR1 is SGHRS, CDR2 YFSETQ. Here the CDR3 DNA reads TGCGCCAGCGGACTAGGACAGGGGTATTCTCTTAACTATGGCTACACCTTC. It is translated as CASGLGQGYSLNYGYTF.

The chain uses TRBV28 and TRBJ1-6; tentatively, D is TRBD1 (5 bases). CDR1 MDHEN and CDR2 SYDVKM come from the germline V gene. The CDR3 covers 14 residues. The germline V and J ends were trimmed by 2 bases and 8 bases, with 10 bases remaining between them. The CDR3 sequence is CASSLILGDSPLHF. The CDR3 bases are TGTGCCAGCAGTTTAATATTAGGGGATTCACCCCTCCACTTT. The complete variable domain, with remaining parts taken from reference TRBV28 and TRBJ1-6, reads DVKVTQSSRYLVKRTGEKVFLECVQDMDHENMFWYRQDPGLGLRLIYFSYDVKMKEKGDIPEGYSVSREKKERFSLILESASTNQTSMYLCASSLILGDSPLHFGNGTRLTVT.

CDR3 sequence: CASSPGTSGRHTDTQYF. The CDR3 DNA reads TGCGCCAGCAGCCCCGGGACTAGCGGGAGGCACACAGATACGCAGTATTTT. V gene TRBV4-3 combines with J gene TRBJ2-3, with 15 bases fitting TRBD2. The V and J ends lost 4 bases and 2 bases, in that order; junction bases with no gene match: 4. Germline loops: CDR1 LGHNA, CDR2 YSLEER. CDR3 length: 17 amino acids.

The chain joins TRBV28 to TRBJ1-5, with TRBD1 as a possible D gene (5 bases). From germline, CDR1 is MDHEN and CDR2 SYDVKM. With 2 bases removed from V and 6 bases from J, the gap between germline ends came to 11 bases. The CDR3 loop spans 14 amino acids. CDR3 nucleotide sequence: TGTGCCAGCAGTTTAGTGTCGGGGGTTCAGCCCCAGCATTTT. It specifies CASSLVSGVQPQHF.

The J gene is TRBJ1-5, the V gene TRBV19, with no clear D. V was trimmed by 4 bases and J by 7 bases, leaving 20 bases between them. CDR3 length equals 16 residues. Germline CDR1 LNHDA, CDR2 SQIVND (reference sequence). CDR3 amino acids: CASSNGFGYQKQPQHF. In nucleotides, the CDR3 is TGTGCCAGTAGTAATGGGTTCGGGTACCAAAAGCAGCCCCAGCATTTT.